This T cell receptor beta chain was sequenced in a study of glioma-infiltrating T cells. The study, taken as a whole, reports: Above-expected tissue-blood divergence occurred in all gliomas, most in low-grade ones.

The iRepertoire nested amplicon-rescue multiplex PCR amplified TCR alpha and beta CDR3s from RNA. Input was roughly 100-450 ng of tissue mRNA or PBMC total RNA. TCRdb processed the multiplex PCR reads anew with MiXCR; each CDR3 protein has one entry. Found here are about 190,000 distinct CDR3 sequences, over 25% of them singletons; the top ten hold 20% to 25%. Comments on this clonotype: What it binds is not known.

Germline assignment: CDR1 SGHNT and CDR2 YYREEE (reference sequence). The CDR3 runs 12 residues. J is TRBJ1-1 and V is TRBV5-4, with D perhaps matching TRBD1 (5 bases). The sequence came from a human donor with low-grade glioma or glioblastoma, undergoing nonglioma brain surgery, or in good health (not recorded which). Sample: glioma tissue, nonneoplastic brain tissue, or PBMCs (not recorded which). Written as DNA, the CDR3 is TGTGGATATTTAGGGGAGGTCAGTGAAGCTTTCTTT. Translating gives CGYLGEVSEAFF.